Detailed here is one T cell receptor (beta chain). Generated by immunoSEQ multiplex PCR, the TCRdb table keeps only in-frame clones and is missing some. The sample includes about 480,000 clones, around 87% of them seen just once. Resolution of symptoms, clearance, or two negative PCRs was present in recovered Cohort 3 donors. The data are from a study of blood T cell repertoires in COVID-19. About the study: Specimens from acute and convalescent COVID-19 originated in the United States, Italy and Spain.

V was pared by 1 base and J by 3 bases, with 7 bases between. The CDR3 sequence is 14 residues long. Per germline, CDR1 LNHNV and CDR2 YYDKDF (reference sequence). Source material: PBMCs or T cells enriched from blood (not recorded which). The TCR sequence derives from a woman in her 40s who had recovered from COVID-19. This chain joins TRBV15 and TRBJ1-5; possibly TRBD1 for D (5 bases). CDR3 DNA: TGTGCCACCAGCAGAGGGGGGGACAATCAGCCCCAGCATTTT. Protein: CATSRGGDNQPQHF.